The entry below describes one TCR beta chain. Antigen: not known. V lost 8 bases to trimming and J lost 6 bases, with 11 bases between them. The CDR3 runs to 11 residues. Germline V gives CDR1 ENHRY, CDR2 SYGVKD. This record belongs to a study of beta chain features in type 1 diabetes. Study-wide findings and caveats: For Type 1 diabetes patients, all four CD4+ subsets carried TCRB CDR3s that were moderately but significantly shorter.

What was sequenced were expressed TCRB transcripts, since all of the isolated RNA had been reverse transcribed. TCRdb's table, derived via immunoSEQ multiplex PCR, lists solely in-frame clones and lacks some. The sample yields nearly 700,000 clones, 13% seen once. The chain uses TRBV10-3 and TRBJ2-7; D possibly corresponds to TRBD2 (5 bases). The sequence was obtained from a young man with type 1 diabetes. Sequences were obtained from naive CD4+ T cells from blood. The CDR3 loop reads CAIARSGEQYF. CDR3 nucleotide sequence: TGTGCCATCGCAAGGAGCGGCGAGCAGTACTTC.